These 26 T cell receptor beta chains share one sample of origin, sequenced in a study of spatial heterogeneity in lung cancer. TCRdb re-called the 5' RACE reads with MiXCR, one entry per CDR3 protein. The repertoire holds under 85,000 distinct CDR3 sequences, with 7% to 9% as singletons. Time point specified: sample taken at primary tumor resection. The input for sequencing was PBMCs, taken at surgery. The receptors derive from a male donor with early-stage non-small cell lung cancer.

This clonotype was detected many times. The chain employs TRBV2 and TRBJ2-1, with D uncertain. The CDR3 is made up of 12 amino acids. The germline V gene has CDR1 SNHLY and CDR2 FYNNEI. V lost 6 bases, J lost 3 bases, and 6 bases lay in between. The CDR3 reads CASSPDYNEQFF. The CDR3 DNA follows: TGTGCCAGCAGCCCCGACTACAATGAGCAGTTCTTC.

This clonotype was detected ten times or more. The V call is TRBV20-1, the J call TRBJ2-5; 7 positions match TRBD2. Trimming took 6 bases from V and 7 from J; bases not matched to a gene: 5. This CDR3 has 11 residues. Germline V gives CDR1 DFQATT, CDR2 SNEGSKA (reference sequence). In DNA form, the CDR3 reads TGCAGTGCGACGGGAGGAGGGACCCAGTACTTC. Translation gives CSATGGGTQYF.

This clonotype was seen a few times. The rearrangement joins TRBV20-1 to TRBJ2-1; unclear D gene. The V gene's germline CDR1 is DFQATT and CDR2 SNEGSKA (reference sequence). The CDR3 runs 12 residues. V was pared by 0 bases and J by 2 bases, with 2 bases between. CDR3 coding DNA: TGCAGTGCTAGAGAGGCCTACAATGAGCAGTTCTTC. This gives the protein CSAREAYNEQFF.

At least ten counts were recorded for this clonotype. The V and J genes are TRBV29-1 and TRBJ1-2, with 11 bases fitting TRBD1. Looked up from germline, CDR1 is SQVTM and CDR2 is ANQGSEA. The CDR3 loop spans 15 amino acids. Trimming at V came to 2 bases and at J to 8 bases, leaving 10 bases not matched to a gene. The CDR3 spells CSVERLGQGAKGYTF. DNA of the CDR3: TGCAGCGTTGAAAGGTTAGGACAGGGGGCGAAAGGCTACACCTTC.

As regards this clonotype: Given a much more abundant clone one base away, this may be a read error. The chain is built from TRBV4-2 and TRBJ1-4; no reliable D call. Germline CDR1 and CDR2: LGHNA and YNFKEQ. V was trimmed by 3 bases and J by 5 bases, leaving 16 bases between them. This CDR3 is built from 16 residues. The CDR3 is CASSQVAGTPNEKLFF. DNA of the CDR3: TGTGCCAGCAGCCAGGTGGCCGGCACTCCAAATGAAAAACTGTTTTTT.

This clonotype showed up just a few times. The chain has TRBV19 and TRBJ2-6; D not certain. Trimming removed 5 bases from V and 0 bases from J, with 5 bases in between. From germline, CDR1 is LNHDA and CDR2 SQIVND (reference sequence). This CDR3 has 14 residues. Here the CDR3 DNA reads TGTGCCAGTAGTGTCGGCTCTGGGGCCAACGTCCTGACTTTC. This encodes CASSVGSGANVLTF.

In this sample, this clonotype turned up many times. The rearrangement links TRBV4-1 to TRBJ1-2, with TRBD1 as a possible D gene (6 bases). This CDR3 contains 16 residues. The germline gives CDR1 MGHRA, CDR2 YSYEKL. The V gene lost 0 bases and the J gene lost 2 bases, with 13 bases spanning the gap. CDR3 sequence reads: CASSQELRGPNYGYTF. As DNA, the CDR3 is TGCGCCAGCAGCCAAGAATTGCGGGGGCCAAACTATGGCTACACCTTC.

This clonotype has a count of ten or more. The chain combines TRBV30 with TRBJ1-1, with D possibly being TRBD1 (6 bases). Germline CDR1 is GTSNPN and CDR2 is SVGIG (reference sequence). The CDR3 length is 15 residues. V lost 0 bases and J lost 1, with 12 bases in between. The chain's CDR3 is CAWSVWGGSNTEAFF. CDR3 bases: TGTGCCTGGAGTGTATGGGGGGGCTCGAACACTGAAGCTTTCTTT.

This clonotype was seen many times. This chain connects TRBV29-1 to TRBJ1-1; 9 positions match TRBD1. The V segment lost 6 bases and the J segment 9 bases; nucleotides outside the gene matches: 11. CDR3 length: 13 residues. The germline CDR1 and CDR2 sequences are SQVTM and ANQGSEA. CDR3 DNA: TGCAGCGTCGTTGGGACAGGGCAGACCCAAGCTTTCTTT. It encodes CSVVGTGQTQAFF.

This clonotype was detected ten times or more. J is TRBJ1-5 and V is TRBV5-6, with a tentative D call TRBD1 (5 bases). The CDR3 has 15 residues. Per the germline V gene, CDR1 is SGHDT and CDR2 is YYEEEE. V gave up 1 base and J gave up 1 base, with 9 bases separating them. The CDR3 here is CASSLRGASNQPQHF. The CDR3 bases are TGTGCCAGCAGCTTGCGAGGGGCGAGCAATCAGCCCCAGCATTTT.

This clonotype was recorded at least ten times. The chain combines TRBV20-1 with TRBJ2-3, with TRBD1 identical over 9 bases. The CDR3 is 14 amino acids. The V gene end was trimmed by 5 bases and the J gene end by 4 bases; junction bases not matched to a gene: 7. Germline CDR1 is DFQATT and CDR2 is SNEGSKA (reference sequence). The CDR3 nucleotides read TGCAGTGCTCAAGACAGGGGGTCGGCAGATACGCAGTATTTT. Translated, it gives CSAQDRGSADTQYF.

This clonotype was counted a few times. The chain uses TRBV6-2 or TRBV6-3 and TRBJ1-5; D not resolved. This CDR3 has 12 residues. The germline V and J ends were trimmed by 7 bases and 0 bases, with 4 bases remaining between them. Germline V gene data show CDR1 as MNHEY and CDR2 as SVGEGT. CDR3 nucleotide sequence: TGTGCCAGCAAACTTAGCAATCAGCCCCAGCATTTT. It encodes CASKLSNQPQHF.

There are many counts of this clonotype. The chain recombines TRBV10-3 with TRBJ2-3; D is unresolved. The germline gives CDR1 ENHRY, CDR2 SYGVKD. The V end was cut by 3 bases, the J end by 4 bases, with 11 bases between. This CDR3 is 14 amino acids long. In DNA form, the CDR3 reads TGTGCCATCAGTGACTACAGAAAACCAGATACGCAGTATTTT. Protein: CAISDYRKPDTQYF.

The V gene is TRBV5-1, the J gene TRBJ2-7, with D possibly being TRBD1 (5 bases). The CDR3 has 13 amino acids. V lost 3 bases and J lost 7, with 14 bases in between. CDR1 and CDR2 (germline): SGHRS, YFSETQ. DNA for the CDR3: TGCGCCAGCAGCTCCGGACAACTCCAGGAGCAGTACTTC. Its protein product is CASSSGQLQEQYF.

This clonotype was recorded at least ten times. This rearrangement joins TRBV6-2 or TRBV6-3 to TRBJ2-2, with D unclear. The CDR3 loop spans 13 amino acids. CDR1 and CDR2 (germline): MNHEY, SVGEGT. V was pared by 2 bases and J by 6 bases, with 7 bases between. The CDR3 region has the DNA TGTGCCAGCAGTTACGGGTTACCCGGGGAGCTGTTTTTT. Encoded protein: CASSYGLPGELFF.

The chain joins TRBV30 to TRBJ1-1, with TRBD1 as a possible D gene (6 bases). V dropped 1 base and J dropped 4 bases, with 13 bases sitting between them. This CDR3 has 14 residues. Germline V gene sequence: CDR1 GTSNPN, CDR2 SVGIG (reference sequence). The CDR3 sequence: CAWSGRGGGTEAFF. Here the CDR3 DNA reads TGTGCCTGGAGTGGCAGGGGAGGGGGCACTGAAGCTTTCTTT.

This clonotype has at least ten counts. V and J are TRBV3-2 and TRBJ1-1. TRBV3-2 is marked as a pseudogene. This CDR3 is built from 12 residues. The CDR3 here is CASSPGPIEAFF. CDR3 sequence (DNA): TGTGCCAGCAGTCCAGGACCCATTGAAGCTTTCTTT.

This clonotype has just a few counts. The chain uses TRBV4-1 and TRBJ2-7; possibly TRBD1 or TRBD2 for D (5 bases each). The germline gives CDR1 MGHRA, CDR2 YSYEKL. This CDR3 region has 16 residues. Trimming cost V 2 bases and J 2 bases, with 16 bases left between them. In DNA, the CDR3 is TGCGCCAGCAGCCAAACCGGGTCCCTGGGGGCCTACGAGCAGTACTTC. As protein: CASSQTGSLGAYEQYF.

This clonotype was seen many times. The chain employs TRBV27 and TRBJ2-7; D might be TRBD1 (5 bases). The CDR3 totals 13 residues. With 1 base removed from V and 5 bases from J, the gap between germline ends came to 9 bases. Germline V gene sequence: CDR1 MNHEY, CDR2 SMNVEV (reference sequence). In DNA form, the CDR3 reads TGTGCCAGCAGTTTATTGGGGCAAAACGAGCAGTACTTC. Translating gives CASSLLGQNEQYF.

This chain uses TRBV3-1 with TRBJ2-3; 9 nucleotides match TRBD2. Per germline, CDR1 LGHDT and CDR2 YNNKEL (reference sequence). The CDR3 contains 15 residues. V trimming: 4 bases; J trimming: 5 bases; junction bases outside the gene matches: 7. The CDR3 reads CASSLIAGVIDTQYF. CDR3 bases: TGTGCCAGCAGCCTGATAGCGGGAGTGATAGATACGCAGTATTTT.

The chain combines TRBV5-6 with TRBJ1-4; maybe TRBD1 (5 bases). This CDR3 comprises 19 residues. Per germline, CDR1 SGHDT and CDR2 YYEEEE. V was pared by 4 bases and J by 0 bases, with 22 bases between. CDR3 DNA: TGTGCCAGCAGCGTTTGGCAGCTCGGGCCGACAGCAACTAATGAAAAACTGTTTTTT. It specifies CASSVWQLGPTATNEKLFF.

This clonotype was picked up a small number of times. The DNA of the CDR3 is TGTGCCAGCAGCCAAAGACTTAGCCCAGCTTTCTTT. The encoded protein is CASSQRLSPAFF. The chain links TRBV7-9 to TRBJ1-1; no clear D. V lost 5 bases and J lost 10, with 14 bases in between. Germline CDR1 SEHNR, CDR2 FQNEAQ (reference sequence). The CDR3 covers 12 residues. Combining the CDR3 with reference TRBV7-9 and TRBJ1-1 gives the whole variable domain DTGVSQNPRHKITKRGQNVTFRCDPISEHNRLYWYRQTLGQGPEFLTYFQNEAQLEKSRLLSDRFSAERPKGSFSTLEIQRTEQGDSAMYLCASSQRLSPAFFGQGTRLTVV.

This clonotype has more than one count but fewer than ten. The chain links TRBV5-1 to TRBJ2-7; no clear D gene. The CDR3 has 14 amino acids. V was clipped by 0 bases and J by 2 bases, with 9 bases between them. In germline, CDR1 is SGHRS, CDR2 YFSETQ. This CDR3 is CASSLAPGAYEQYF. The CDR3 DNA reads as TGCGCCAGCAGCTTGGCCCCAGGAGCCTACGAGCAGTACTTC.

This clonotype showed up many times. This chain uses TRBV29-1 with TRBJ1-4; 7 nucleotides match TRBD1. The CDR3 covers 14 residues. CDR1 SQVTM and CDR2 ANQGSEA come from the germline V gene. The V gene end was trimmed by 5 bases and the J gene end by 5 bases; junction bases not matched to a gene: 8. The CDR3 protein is CSVLLRDSNEKLFF. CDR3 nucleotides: TGCAGCGTTCTTCTCCGGGACAGCAATGAAAAACTGTTTTTT.

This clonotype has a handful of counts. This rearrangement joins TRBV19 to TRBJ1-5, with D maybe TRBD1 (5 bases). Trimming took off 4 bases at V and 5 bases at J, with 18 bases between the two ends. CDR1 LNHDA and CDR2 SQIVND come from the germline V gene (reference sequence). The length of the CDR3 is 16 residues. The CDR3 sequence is CASSTIRQTFDQPQHF. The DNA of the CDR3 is TGTGCCAGTAGTACCATAAGACAGACGTTCGATCAGCCCCAGCATTTT.

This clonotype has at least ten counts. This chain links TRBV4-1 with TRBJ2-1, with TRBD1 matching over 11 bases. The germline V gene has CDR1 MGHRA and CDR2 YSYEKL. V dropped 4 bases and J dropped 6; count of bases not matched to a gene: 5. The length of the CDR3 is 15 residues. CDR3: CASSLGQGAGNEQFF. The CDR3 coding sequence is TGCGCCAGCAGCCTCGGACAGGGGGCGGGCAATGAGCAGTTCTTC.